The 2 T cell receptor beta chains below come from one sample, sequenced in a study of T cells in narcolepsy. TCRdb's copy holds only in-frame clones and misses some; the assay was immunoSEQ multiplex PCR. The data hold some 22,000 clones, with almost 85% observed a single time. Sequenced input: memory (CD45RA-) CD4+ T cells from blood. The receptors originated from a human donor in good health.

V and J are TRBV29-1 and TRBJ2-1; D might be TRBD1 or TRBD2, each matching 5 bases. V lost 6 bases and J lost 6, with 12 bases in between. CDR3 length equals 12 residues. CDR1 and CDR2 (germline): SQVTM, ANQGSEA. The CDR3 nucleotides read TGCAGCGTCCGAGGGGACGGCAATGAGCAGTTCTTC. It codes for CSVRGDGNEQFF.

This clone was counted a few times. This chain uses TRBV28 with TRBJ2-6; tentative D call: TRBD1 (5 bases). Germline CDR1 reads MDHEN; CDR2 reads SYDVKM. This CDR3 has 15 residues. With 2 bases removed from V and 4 bases from J, the gap between germline ends came to 9 bases. CDR3 DNA sequence: TGTGCCAGCAGTTTACTAGGGGCCGGGGCCAACGTCCTGACTTTC. Protein: CASSLLGAGANVLTF.